This TCR beta chain emerged from a study of cytotoxic CD8 clonotypes in ibrutinib-treated CLL. The V gene's germline CDR1 is MNHNY and CDR2 SVGAGI (reference sequence). Trimming removed 2 bases at V and 1 base at J, with 14 bases between. CDR3 size: 16 residues. This clone was observed a few times. Sequencing was performed with immunoSEQ multiplex PCR; in TCRdb, only in-frame clones are kept and a portion is missing. The sample includes 160,000 or so clones, roughly 80% seen only once; the top ten take about 4.5%. The chain joins TRBV6-6 to TRBJ1-2; tentative D call: TRBD1 (6 bases). Sequencing was performed on PBMCs, taken after 24 months of ibrutinib treatment. The receptor comes from a human donor with chronic lymphocytic leukemia. The CDR3: CASSYTRGADNYGYTF. The CDR3 DNA follows: TGTGCCAGCAGTTACACGCGGGGGGCTGATAACTATGGCTACACCTTC.